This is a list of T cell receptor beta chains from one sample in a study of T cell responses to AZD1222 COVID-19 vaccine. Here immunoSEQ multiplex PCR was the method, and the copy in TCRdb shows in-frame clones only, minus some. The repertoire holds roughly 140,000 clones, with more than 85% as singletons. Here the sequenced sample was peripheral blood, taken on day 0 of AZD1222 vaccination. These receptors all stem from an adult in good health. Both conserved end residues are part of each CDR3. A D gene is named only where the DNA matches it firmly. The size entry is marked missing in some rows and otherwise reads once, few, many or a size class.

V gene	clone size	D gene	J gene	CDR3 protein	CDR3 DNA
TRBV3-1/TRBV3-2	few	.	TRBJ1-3	CASRQGPLSGNTIYF	TGTGCCAGCAGACAGGGCCCCCTCTCTGGAAACACCATATATTTT
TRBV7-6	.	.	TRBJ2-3	CASSLEAAGRTDTQYF	TGTGCCAGCAGCTTAGAGGCAGCAGGACGCACAGATACGCAGTATTTT
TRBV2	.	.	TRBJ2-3	CASSTGWTDTQYF	TGTGCCAGCAGTACAGGTTGGACAGATACGCAGTATTTT
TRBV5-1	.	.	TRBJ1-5	CASSFGLSNQPQHF	TGCGCCAGCAGCTTCGGCCTTAGCAATCAGCCCCAGCATTTT
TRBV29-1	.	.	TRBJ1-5	CSASGGNSNQPQHF	TGCAGCGCCTCCGGTGGGAACAGCAATCAGCCCCAGCATTTT
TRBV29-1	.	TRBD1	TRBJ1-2	CSVEEWGQGVGGYTF	TGCAGCGTTGAAGAGTGGGGGCAGGGGGTAGGTGGCTACACCTTC
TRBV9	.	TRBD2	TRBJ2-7	CASSATSEDYEQYF	TGTGCCAGCAGCGCGACTAGCGAAGACTACGAGCAGTACTTC
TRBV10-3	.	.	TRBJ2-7	CAISESTGGVYQQYF	TGTGCCATCAGTGAGTCAACAGGGGGGGTTTACCAACAGTACTTC
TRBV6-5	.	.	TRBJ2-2	CASSYGEGNTGELFF	TGTGCCAGCAGTTACGGGGAAGGGAACACCGGGGAGCTGTTTTTT
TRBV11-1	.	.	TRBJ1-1	CASSLAPDGTEAFF	TGTGCCAGCAGCTTAGCTCCAGACGGTACTGAAGCTTTCTTT
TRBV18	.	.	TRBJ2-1	CASSRQGGQYNEQFF	TGTGCCAGCTCACGGCAGGGGGGGCAGTACAATGAGCAGTTCTTC
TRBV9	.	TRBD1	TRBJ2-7	CASSAGTGGQSSYEQYF	TGTGCCAGCAGCGCCGGGACAGGGGGCCAGAGCTCCTACGAGCAGTACTTC
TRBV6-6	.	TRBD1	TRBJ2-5	CASSYFSGQGEETQYF	TGTGCCAGCAGTTACTTTAGTGGACAGGGGGAAGAGACCCAGTACTTC
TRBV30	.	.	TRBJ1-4	CAWKGPREVFF	TGTGCCTGGAAGGGGCCACGAGAAGTGTTTTTT
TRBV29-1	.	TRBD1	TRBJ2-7	CSVNSPGGYEQYF	TGCAGCGTCAATAGCCCAGGGGGCTACGAGCAGTACTTC
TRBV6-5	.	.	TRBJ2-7	CASKEASYEQYF	TGTGCCAGCAAGGAGGCCTCCTACGAGCAGTACTTC
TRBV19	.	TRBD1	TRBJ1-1	CASRRTGNTEAFF	TGTGCCAGTAGAAGGACAGGGAACACTGAAGCTTTCTTT
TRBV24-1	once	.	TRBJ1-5	CATNNTGNHQPQHF	TGTGCCACCAACAATACAGGGAACCATCAGCCCCAGCATTTT
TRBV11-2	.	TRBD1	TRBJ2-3	CASAGQARLSTDTQYF	TGTGCCAGCGCCGGACAGGCCCGGTTGAGCACAGATACGCAGTATTTT
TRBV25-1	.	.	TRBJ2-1	CASSYYEQFF	TGTGCCAGCAGTTATTATGAGCAGTTCTTC